The next 5 T cell receptor beta chains were all read from a single sample in a study of read filtering for tumor transcriptome and immune sequencing. The library was built from roughly 400 ng RNA with molecular barcoded adaptors for alpha/delta and beta/gamma chains. Each CDR3 protein gets one entry after TCRdb re-called the reads with MiXCR. The sample has about 90,000 distinct CDR3 sequences; about 12% are singletons. Sequenced: a population of CD138-negative cells sorted from bone marrow. These receptor sequences come from a donor aged 40 or older with multiple myeloma.

In the case of this clonotype: A much larger clone lies one base from this, so it may be a read error. The V gene is TRBV11-2, the J gene TRBJ1-2; the match to TRBD1 covers 11 bases. The CDR3 loop spans 15 amino acids. Germline CDR1 reads SGHAT; CDR2 reads FQNNGV. CDR3 in DNA: TGTGCCGGCAGCCCCGGGACAGGGGGTAACTATGGCTACACCTTC. It translates to CAGSPGTGGNYGYTF.

CDR3 nucleotides: TGTGCCAGCAGTTACTTGGGACAGGGGACCGGGGCCAACGTCCTGACTTTC. Protein: CASSYLGQGTGANVLTF. The gene calls are TRBV6-2 or TRBV6-3 and TRBJ2-6; 10 bases align to TRBD1. CDR1 MNHEY and CDR2 SVGEGT come from the germline V gene. Germline trimming cut 1 base from V and 4 bases from J; bases unmatched to any gene: 4. The CDR3 extends over 17 amino acids.

This chain joins TRBV12-3 or TRBV12-4 and TRBJ2-1, with D possibly TRBD2 on 5 matching bases. Trimming removed 3 bases at V and 14 bases at J, with 23 bases between. The CDR3 loop spans 15 amino acids. For the CDR3, the DNA is TGTGCCAGCAGTTTCTCGCTCCAAACATGGCTGGAGGAGTTCTTC. Protein product: CASSFSLQTWLEEFF.

This clonotype came up many times. The chain uses TRBV18 and TRBJ2-7, with 8 bases matching TRBD1. The CDR3 totals 13 residues. V was pared by 3 bases and J by 6 bases, with 4 bases of the junction left unmatched. The germline gives CDR1 KGHSH, CDR2 LQKENI. The CDR3 loop is CASSPGTGPEQYF. The CDR3 region has the DNA TGTGCCAGCTCACCCGGGACAGGCCCCGAGCAGTACTTC.

This clonotype was detected ten times or more. V gene TRBV11-2 combines with J gene TRBJ1-2; D is ambiguous. V was trimmed by 3 bases and J by 0 bases, leaving 11 bases between them. CDR1 and CDR2 from the germline V gene are SGHAT and FQNNGV. This CDR3 region has 15 residues. CDR3 amino acids: CASSFLASPNYGYTF. The CDR3 nucleotides are TGTGCCAGCAGCTTTTTAGCTTCTCCTAACTATGGCTACACCTTC.